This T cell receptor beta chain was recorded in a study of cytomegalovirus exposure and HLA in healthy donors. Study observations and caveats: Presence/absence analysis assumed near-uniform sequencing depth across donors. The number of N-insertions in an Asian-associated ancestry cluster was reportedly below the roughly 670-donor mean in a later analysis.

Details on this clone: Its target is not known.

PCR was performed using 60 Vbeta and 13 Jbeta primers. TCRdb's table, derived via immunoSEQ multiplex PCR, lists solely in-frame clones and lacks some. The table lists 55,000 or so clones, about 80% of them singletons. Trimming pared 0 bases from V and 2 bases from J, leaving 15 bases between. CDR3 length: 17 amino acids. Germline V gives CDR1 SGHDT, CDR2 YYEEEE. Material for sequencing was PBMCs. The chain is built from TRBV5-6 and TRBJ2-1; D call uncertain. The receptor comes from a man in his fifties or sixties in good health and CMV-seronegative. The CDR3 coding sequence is TGTGCCAGCAGCTTGGGCCCTACCGGTCCGCCCTACAATGAGCAGTTCTTC. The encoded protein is CASSLGPTGPPYNEQFF.